The rows below give T cell receptor beta chains drawn from one sample of a study of blood T cell repertoires in COVID-19. Sequencing used immunoSEQ multiplex PCR; TCRdb keeps in-frame clones, though not all of them. The sample includes a few hundred thousand clones, about 85% seen only once; the top ten take around a sixth. The specimen was PBMCs or T cells enriched from blood (not recorded which). Source of these receptors: a man in his forties or fifties who had recovered from COVID-19. The CDR3 runs from the conserved cysteine through the conserved F or W. A D gene is named only where the DNA matches it firmly. Clone sizes are given selectively: once, few, many, or a class where the clone is expanded.

length: 16
D: NA
size: NA
J: TRBJ2-1
V: TRBV3-1/TRBV3-2
CDR3: CASSQVKGREKCEQFF
DNA: TGTGCCAGCAGCCAAGTAAAGGGTCGGGAGAAGTGTGAGCAGTTCTTC

length: 14
D: NA
size: NA
J: TRBJ2-2
V: TRBV5-6
CDR3: CASSFRSNTGELFF
DNA: TGTGCCAGCAGCTTTCGGTCGAACACCGGGGAGCTGTTTTTT

length: 15
D: TRBD1
size: NA
J: TRBJ1-2
V: TRBV4-2
CDR3: CASSLGQVSLGGYTF
DNA: TGTGCCAGCAGCCTAGGACAGGTCTCCTTGGGCGGCTACACCTTC

length: 13
D: NA
size: NA
J: TRBJ1-2
V: TRBV2
CDR3: CASTRTRDYGYTF
DNA: TGTGCCAGCACGCGAACGAGGGACTATGGCTACACCTTC

length: 15
D: TRBD1
size: NA
J: TRBJ1-1
V: TRBV3-1/TRBV3-2
CDR3: CASSRGRGQGTEAFF
DNA: TGTGCCAGCAGCCGGGGGCGGGGACAGGGAACTGAAGCTTTCTTT

length: 15
D: NA
size: NA
J: TRBJ1-4
V: TRBV7-9
CDR3: CASSSEVATNEKLFF
DNA: TGTGCCAGCAGCTCAGAGGTTGCAACTAATGAAAAACTGTTTTTT

length: 16
D: TRBD2
size: few
J: TRBJ2-3
V: TRBV4-1
CDR3: CASSQGTSGRTDTQYF
DNA: TGCGCCAGCAGCCAAGGGACTAGCGGGAGAACAGATACGCAGTATTTT

length: 17
D: NA
size: few
J: TRBJ2-7
V: TRBV19
CDR3: CASSIEGSETRFYEQYF
DNA: TGTGCCAGTAGTATAGAAGGGTCGGAGACTAGATTCTACGAGCAGTACTTC

length: 18
D: TRBD2
size: NA
J: TRBJ2-3
V: TRBV4-3
CDR3: CASSQGLVGGTSTDTQYF
DNA: TGCGCCAGCAGCCAAGGGTTGGTCGGGGGGACTAGCACAGATACGCAGTATTTT

length: 14
D: NA
size: NA
J: TRBJ1-4
V: TRBV4-1
CDR3: CASSQGPGVEKLFF
DNA: TGCGCCAGCAGCCAAGGTCCAGGGGTTGAAAAACTGTTTTTT

length: 14
D: TRBD1
size: NA
J: TRBJ1-1
V: TRBV5-1
CDR3: CASSPGTGNTEAFF
DNA: TGCGCCAGCAGCCCCGGGACAGGGAACACTGAAGCTTTCTTT

length: 14
D: NA
size: once
J: TRBJ2-5
V: TRBV5-4
CDR3: CASRPTGPQETQYF
DNA: TGTGCCAGCAGACCCACAGGGCCCCAAGAGACCCAGTACTTC

length: 12
D: NA
size: NA
J: TRBJ2-5
V: TRBV7-2
CDR3: CASSSSVETQYF
DNA: TGTGCCAGCAGCTCTAGTGTAGAGACCCAGTACTTC

length: 18
D: NA
size: NA
J: TRBJ2-3
V: TRBV5-6
CDR3: CASSLETSRSSRTDTQYF
DNA: TGTGCCAGCAGCTTGGAAACTAGTCGGTCTTCCCGCACAGATACGCAGTATTTT

length: 13
D: NA
size: NA
J: TRBJ2-1
V: TRBV2
CDR3: CASIQGPANEQFF
DNA: TGTGCCAGCATACAGGGACCAGCAAATGAGCAGTTCTTC

length: 16
D: TRBD1
size: NA
J: TRBJ2-5
V: TRBV2
CDR3: CASSDATGVPQETQYF
DNA: TGTGCCAGCAGTGACGCCACAGGGGTCCCCCAAGAGACCCAGTACTTC

length: 15
D: NA
size: NA
J: TRBJ1-1
V: TRBV6-6
CDR3: CASSYSGQGLGEAFF
DNA: TGTGCCAGCAGTTACTCGGGGCAGGGTTTAGGTGAAGCTTTCTTT

length: 16
D: TRBD2
size: NA
J: TRBJ2-7
V: TRBV7-9
CDR3: CASSGSGTSGSYEQYF
DNA: TGTGCCAGCAGCGGGTCCGGGACTAGCGGATCCTACGAGCAGTACTTC

length: 15
D: TRBD2
size: NA
J: TRBJ2-7
V: TRBV24-1
CDR3: CATSDPRLAGYEQYF
DNA: TGTGCCACCAGTGATCCACGACTAGCAGGCTACGAGCAGTACTTC

length: 14
D: NA
size: NA
J: TRBJ2-1
V: TRBV3-1/TRBV3-2
CDR3: CASSHVTASNEQFF
DNA: TGTGCCAGCAGCCACGTGACCGCTAGCAATGAGCAGTTCTTC

length: 14
D: TRBD1
size: NA
J: TRBJ1-1
V: TRBV11-2
CDR3: CASSLDGQGAEAFF
DNA: TGTGCCAGCAGCTTAGATGGGCAGGGGGCTGAAGCTTTCTTT

length: 13
D: NA
size: NA
J: TRBJ1-1
V: TRBV12-3/TRBV12-4
CDR3: CASIDGGDTEAFF
DNA: TGTGCCAGCATAGACGGCGGCGACACTGAAGCTTTCTTT

length: 15
D: TRBD2
size: NA
J: TRBJ2-1
V: TRBV3-1/TRBV3-2
CDR3: CASSHPSGRVYEQFF
DNA: TGTGCCAGCAGCCACCCTAGCGGGAGGGTCTATGAGCAGTTCTTC

length: 13
D: NA
size: few
J: TRBJ1-2
V: TRBV28
CDR3: CASSFDGIRGYTF
DNA: TGTGCCAGCAGTTTCGACGGGATCCGAGGCTACACCTTC

length: 16
D: NA
size: NA
J: TRBJ1-4
V: TRBV7-2
CDR3: CASSLARGATNEKLFF
DNA: TGTGCCAGCAGCTTAGCCAGGGGCGCAACTAATGAAAAACTGTTTTTT

length: 16
D: TRBD2
size: NA
J: TRBJ2-5
V: TRBV3-1/TRBV3-2
CDR3: CASSPRSGGAGETQYF
DNA: TGTGCCAGCAGCCCCCGTTCGGGGGGGGCAGGGGAGACCCAGTACTTC

length: 14
D: NA
size: few
J: TRBJ1-1
V: TRBV5-8
CDR3: CASSTRVMNTEAFF
DNA: TGTGCCAGCAGCACACGGGTAATGAACACTGAAGCTTTCTTT

length: 13
D: TRBD1
size: few
J: TRBJ2-4
V: TRBV28
CDR3: CATREQGVNIQYF
DNA: TGTGCCACCAGGGAACAGGGGGTGAACATTCAGTACTTC

length: 14
D: NA
size: NA
J: TRBJ1-1
V: TRBV14
CDR3: CASSGNRQNTEAFF
DNA: TGTGCCAGCAGCGGAAATAGACAGAACACTGAAGCTTTCTTT

length: 18
D: NA
size: once
J: TRBJ2-2
V: TRBV19
CDR3: CASSIGFVRTAGTGELFF
DNA: TGTGCCAGTAGTATAGGGTTTGTTCGGACAGCTGGAACCGGGGAGCTGTTTTTT

length: 15
D: NA
size: NA
J: TRBJ1-2
V: TRBV11-2
CDR3: CASSLTRQANYGYTF
DNA: TGTGCCAGCAGCTTAACACGACAGGCGAACTATGGCTACACCTTC

length: 16
D: TRBD2
size: NA
J: TRBJ2-1
V: TRBV15
CDR3: CATSRDGGGSINEQFF
DNA: TGTGCCACCAGCAGAGACGGGGGAGGGTCAATTAATGAGCAGTTCTTC

length: 15
D: TRBD1
size: NA
J: TRBJ1-6
V: TRBV10-3
CDR3: CAISEGDRVYSPLHF
DNA: TGTGCCATCAGTGAGGGGGACAGGGTTTATTCACCCCTCCACTTT

length: 15
D: NA
size: NA
J: TRBJ2-1
V: TRBV7-6
CDR3: CASSSYRDTYNEQFF
DNA: TGTGCCAGCAGCTCGTACCGGGACACCTACAATGAGCAGTTCTTC

length: 15
D: NA
size: once
J: TRBJ1-2
V: TRBV21-1
CDR3: CASSPPGCGSGGYTF
DNA: TGTGCCAGCAGCCCGCCAGGGTGCGGCTCCGGAGGCTACACCTTC

length: 15
D: NA
size: NA
J: TRBJ1-2
V: TRBV15
CDR3: CATSRDRDNDYGYTF
DNA: TGTGCCACCAGCAGAGATCGCGACAATGACTATGGCTACACCTTC

length: 16
D: TRBD2
size: NA
J: TRBJ2-7
V: TRBV28
CDR3: CASSPIRLASSYEQYF
DNA: TGTGCCAGCAGTCCTATTCGACTAGCGAGCTCCTACGAGCAGTACTTC

length: 12
D: NA
size: NA
J: TRBJ1-1
V: TRBV15
CDR3: CATSSQGSEAFF
DNA: TGTGCCACCAGCTCTCAGGGGAGTGAAGCTTTCTTT

length: 13
D: NA
size: once
J: TRBJ2-1
V: TRBV5-1
CDR3: CASSLGAYNEQFF
DNA: TGCGCCAGCAGCTTGGGGGCTTACAATGAGCAGTTCTTC

length: 14
D: NA
size: NA
J: TRBJ1-4
V: TRBV5-1
CDR3: CASSPSGYGEKLFF
DNA: TGCGCCAGCTCGCCTTCAGGTTATGGTGAAAAACTGTTTTTT

length: 13
D: NA
size: NA
J: TRBJ2-7
V: TRBV2
CDR3: CASMRTTHYEQYF
DNA: TGTGCCAGCATGCGGACTACTCACTACGAGCAGTACTTC

length: 13
D: TRBD1
size: few
J: TRBJ1-3
V: TRBV5-1
CDR3: CASSRDRRNTIYF
DNA: TGCGCCAGCAGCCGGGACAGGAGGAACACCATATATTTT

length: 18
D: NA
size: NA
J: TRBJ2-6
V: TRBV3-1/TRBV3-2
CDR3: CASTAQGALSSGANVLTF
DNA: TGTGCCAGCACGGCACAAGGGGCTTTAAGCTCTGGGGCCAACGTCCTGACTTTC

length: 16
D: NA
size: NA
J: TRBJ2-2
V: TRBV29-1
CDR3: CSVESFDSSNTGELFF
DNA: TGCAGCGTTGAAAGTTTCGACAGTTCGAACACCGGGGAGCTGTTTTTT

length: 11
D: NA
size: NA
J: TRBJ1-2
V: TRBV29-1
CDR3: CSVYQLYGYTF
DNA: TGCAGCGTATATCAGTTATATGGCTACACCTTC

length: 14
D: NA
size: NA
J: TRBJ2-7
V: TRBV11-3
CDR3: CASSLQDSNYEQYF
DNA: TGTGCCAGCAGCTTACAGGACAGTAACTACGAGCAGTACTTC